The T cell receptor (beta chain) under discussion was sequenced for a study of beta chain features in type 1 diabetes. The overall study: No age, gender or cell yield differences were seen between patients and healthy donors. Notes on the study in general: A PCR bias possibly favoring shorter templates would apply equally to patients and controls. For Type 1 diabetes patients, all four CD4+ subsets carried TCRB CDR3s that were moderately but significantly shorter.

V was clipped by 5 bases and J by 2 bases; unmatched bases: 8. This CDR3 is 15 amino acids long. Germline CDR1 and CDR2: GTSNPN and SVGIG (reference sequence). Expressed TCRB transcripts were sequenced after all isolated RNA was converted to cDNA. Across stem cell-like memory T cell samples, reads averaged approximately 1 million. Only in-frame clones appear in the TCRdb table, and some are missing; sequencing was by immunoSEQ multiplex PCR. The sample yields about 53,000 clones, roughly 63% seen once. One heparinised blood draw, averaging around 0.12 L, came from each donor. On this clone itself: What it recognizes is unknown.

This receptor was identified in a woman aged 30 to 39 with type 1 diabetes. The chain joins TRBV30 to TRBJ1-5; 8 bases are shared with TRBD1. Sequences were obtained from stem cell memory CD4+ T cells from blood. As DNA, the CDR3 is TGTGCCTGGTCACAGGGGGACTCGGGCAATCAGCCCCAGCATTTT. Translated, it gives CAWSQGDSGNQPQHF.